This T cell receptor beta chain was obtained from a study of beta chain features in type 1 diabetes (dated by TCRdb to the late 2010s). Regarding the complete study: No differences in mean age, gender distribution, total cell number or subset yield were found between patients and healthy donors. A total of roughly 98,000,000 sorted cells were examined across all samples, and a strong correlation was observed between cell number per subset and RNA yield. In the study, recently diagnosed type 1 diabetes patients and matched healthy donors were compared on the TCRB repertoires of their sorted circulating CD4+ T cell subsets. Naive and central memory subsets were obtained from all 30 or so donors, but regulatory and stem cell-like memory subsets were isolated from only 8 patients and about 8 healthy donors. General conclusions and limits of the study: PCR might favor shorter templates, but patient and control samples were amplified and corrected together, so any skew would affect both groups equally. HLA sub-analyses involved small numbers of individuals, so any influence of HLA type on TCRB rearrangement remained unresolved. At VDJ recombination sites, type 1 diabetes patients had fewer insertions and more deleted nucleotides, which implies abnormalities in thymic rearrangement. A moderate but significant shortening of TCRB CDR3 length was observed in type 1 diabetes patients in all four CD4+ subsets. The naive, central memory and regulatory TCRB repertoires appeared to resemble one another more closely among patients than among healthy donors. Because cDNA was sequenced instead of genomic DNA, highly expressing activated cells could be over-represented, though the groups showed no difference in activation or CD3 levels.

Each donor gave one peripheral blood draw, roughly 0.11 L on average, collected into heparinised tubes. Naive, central memory, regulatory and stem cell-like memory CD4+ T cells were sorted on a BD FACSAria II using a panel including CD45RO, CCR7, CD25, CD127, CD95 and CD27. A purity above 95% was achieved for all sorted populations. PBMCs were separated immediately by Lymphoprep density gradient centrifugation and were stained directly, without being cultured. Samples were stained and sorted in pairs, with one healthy donor and one patient per experiment, so that batch effects were minimized. The High Capacity cDNA Reverse Transcription Kit was used to reverse transcribe all of the isolated RNA, meaning that expressed TCRB transcripts were what got sequenced. Deep immunoSEQ sequencing was applied to naive, central memory and regulatory T cell samples, giving an average of roughly 3.5 million total reads per sample. After sorted cells were lysed in RLT buffer, RNA was extracted with DNase-treated RNeasy Micro or Mini kits, with the choice depending on cell number. Each cell subset was processed separately to prevent cross-contamination, with patient and healthy donor samples processed together. Using the immunoSEQ multiplex PCR, TCRB sequences were amplified from cDNA into 87-bp fragments spanning the CDR3 region. The amplicons were sequenced using the Illumina HiSeq platform. The original pipeline was this. PCR bias was corrected computationally using synthetic template baselines, and reads within Hamming distance 2 were collapsed, with unmergeable singletons discarded. By aligning reads against IMGT, V, D and J genes, CDR3 length, and insertions or deletions at six rearrangement sites were assigned. Within each subset, clonotype counts were normalized to sorted cell number, after which true diversity and Gini coefficients were computed with the tcR R package. The overlap coefficient, calculated on TCRB nucleotide sequences, was used to measure repertoire sharing. TCRdb re-hosts the immuneACCESS table, in-frame sequences only. Its copies lack some clones; in the studies checked, an unresolved V gene accounts for under half of them, and the cause for the rest is not known. From that table come the V and J calls and clone size; the DNA was used to work out D and trimming. The sample includes over 300,000 clones, with around 7.6% observed a single time. Approximately 0.44% of the sample is taken by the ten largest.

This clone was found a few times. No antigen is known for it. Base-call qualities are not available, and no considerably larger clone is one nucleotide away. The CDR3 goes from the cysteine to the phenylalanine over 18 residues. The retained sequence is limited to the CDR3, 54 bases, with the frame set at the first base. V is cut by 4 bases and J by 4 bases, and the space between the germline ends is 20 bases. Sequences LGHNA (CDR1) and YSLEER (CDR2) are obtained from the germline V gene. The source is a young woman in good health. The sample comprised central memory CD4+ T cells from blood. Rearrangement joined TRBV4-3 to TRBJ2-6; TRBD1 is a weak D gene call, 6 bases matching. The CDR3 region: CASSPRPGQVSGANVLTF. The DNA sequence is as follows: TGCGCCAGCAGCCCCCGACCGGGACAAGTTTCGGGGGCCAACGTCCTGACTTTC.